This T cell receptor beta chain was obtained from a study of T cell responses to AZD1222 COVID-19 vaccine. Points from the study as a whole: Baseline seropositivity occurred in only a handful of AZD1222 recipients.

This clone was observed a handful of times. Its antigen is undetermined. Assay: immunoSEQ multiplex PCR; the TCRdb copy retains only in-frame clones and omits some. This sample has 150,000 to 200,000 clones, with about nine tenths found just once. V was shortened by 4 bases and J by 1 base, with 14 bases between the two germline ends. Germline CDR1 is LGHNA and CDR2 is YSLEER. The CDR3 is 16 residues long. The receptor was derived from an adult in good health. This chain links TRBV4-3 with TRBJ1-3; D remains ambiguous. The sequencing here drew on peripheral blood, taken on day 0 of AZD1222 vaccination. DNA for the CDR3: TGCGCCAGCAGCCCCACGGGCAGCTCATCTGGAAACACCATATATTTT. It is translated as CASSPTGSSSGNTIYF.